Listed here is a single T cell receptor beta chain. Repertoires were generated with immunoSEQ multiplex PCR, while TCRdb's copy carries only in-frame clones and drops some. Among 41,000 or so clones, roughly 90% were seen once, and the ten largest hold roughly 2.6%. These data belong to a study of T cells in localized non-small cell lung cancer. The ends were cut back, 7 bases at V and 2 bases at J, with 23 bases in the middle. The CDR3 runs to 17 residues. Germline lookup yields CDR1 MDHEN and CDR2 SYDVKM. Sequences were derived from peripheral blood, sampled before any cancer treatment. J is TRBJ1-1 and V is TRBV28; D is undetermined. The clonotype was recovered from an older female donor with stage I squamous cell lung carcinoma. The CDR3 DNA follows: TGTGCCAGCACCCCCCAGGTAGGAGGAATCGGAAACACTGAAGCTTTCTTT. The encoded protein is CASTPQVGGIGNTEAFF.